This T cell receptor (beta chain) was captured in a study of CD8 T cells in Susac syndrome. At the level of the study: The sequenced Susac syndrome patients comprised more than 5 with active disease and about 8 in remission.

The RNA, about 0.5 to 1 ug, was put through reverse transcription using random hexamers. Amplification of TCR beta CDR3 across 54 Vbeta and 13 Jbeta was performed with immunoSEQ multiplex PCR. MiXCR was run by TCRdb on the immunoSEQ multiplex PCR reads, yielding one entry per CDR3 protein. The sample shows 100,000 to 150,000 distinct CDR3 sequences, 95% to 96% of them seen only once. With regard to this clonotype: Its specificity is not known.

The study's findings and limits: An acknowledgment was made by the study that its TCR sequencing and HLA analysis involved relatively few individuals.

From blood CD8+ and CD4+ T cells, the TCR beta chain was sequenced. The receptor was isolated from a human donor with Susac syndrome. Material: CD4+ T cells from PBMCs.

CDR3 nucleotide sequence: TGCAGTGCTTTACTAGCGGGAGGAGTCGGTAGTCAGTTCTTC. This gives the protein CSALLAGGVGSQFF. V is TRBV20-1 and J is TRBJ2-1; TRBD2 matches at 12 bases. The trim removed 5 bases at V and 13 bases at J, leaving 12 bases unmatched. The germline V gene encodes CDR1 DFQATT and CDR2 SNEGSKA (reference sequence). The CDR3 contains 14 residues.